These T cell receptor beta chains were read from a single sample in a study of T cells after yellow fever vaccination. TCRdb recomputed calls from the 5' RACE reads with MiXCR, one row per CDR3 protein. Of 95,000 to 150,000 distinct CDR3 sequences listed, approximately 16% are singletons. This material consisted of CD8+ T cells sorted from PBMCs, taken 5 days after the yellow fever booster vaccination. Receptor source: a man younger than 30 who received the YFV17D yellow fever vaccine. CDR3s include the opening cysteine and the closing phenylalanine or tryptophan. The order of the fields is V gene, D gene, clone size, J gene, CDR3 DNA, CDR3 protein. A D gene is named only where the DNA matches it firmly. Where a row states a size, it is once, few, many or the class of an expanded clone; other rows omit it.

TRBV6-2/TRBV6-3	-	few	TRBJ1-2	TGTGCCAGCAGTTACGGCGTTGGAATAGACAGGCCCCCCACCTTC	CASSYGVGIDRPPTF
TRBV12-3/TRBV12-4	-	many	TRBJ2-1	TGTGCCAGCAGCCTCGGGACTTACAATGAGCAGTTCTTC	CASSLGTYNEQFF
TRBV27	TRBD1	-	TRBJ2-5	TGTGCCAGCAGTTTACAGGGGGCAGAGGAGACCCAGTACTTC	CASSLQGAEETQYF
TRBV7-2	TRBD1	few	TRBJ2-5	TGTGCCAGCAGCTTAGTATACCGACAGGGGCAAGAGACCCAGTACTTC	CASSLVYRQGQETQYF
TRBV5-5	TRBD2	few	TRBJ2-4	TGTGCCAGCAGCCCAGAGGCGGGGGTTGAAGCCAAAAACATTCAGTACTTC	CASSPEAGVEAKNIQYF
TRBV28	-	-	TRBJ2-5	TGTGCCAGCAGTTTGGATGGCAGCCAAGAGACCCAGTACTTC	CASSLDGSQETQYF
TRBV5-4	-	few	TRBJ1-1	TGTGCCAGCAGCTTGGGACAGACTCCTGAAGCTTTCTTT	CASSLGQTPEAFF
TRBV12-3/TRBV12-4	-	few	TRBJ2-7	TGTGCCAGCAGTTTAGATCAGAGCTACGAGCAGTACTTC	CASSLDQSYEQYF
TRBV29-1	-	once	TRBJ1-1	TGCAGCGGTACCCCCGGGGGGGGGAACACTGAAGCTTTCTTT	CSGTPGGGNTEAFF
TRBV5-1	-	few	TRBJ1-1	TGCGCCAGCAGCTTGCTGGGGGCGAACACTGAAGCTTTCTTT	CASSLLGANTEAFF
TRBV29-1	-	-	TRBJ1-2	TGCAGCGTTACTCCCATGAGGGCGGCCTATGGCTACACCTTC	CSVTPMRAAYGYTF
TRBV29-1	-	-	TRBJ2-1	TGCAGCTCTCACCGGGCAGCCTCCTACAATGAGCAGTTCTTC	CSSHRAASYNEQFF
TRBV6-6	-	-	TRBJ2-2	TGTGCCAGCAGTTACTCCAGGGAGGTGACCGGGGAGCTGTTTTTT	CASSYSREVTGELFF
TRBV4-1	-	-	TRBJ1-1	TGCGCCAGCAGCCAAGGGGATGGAGAGACGGACACTGAAGCTTTCTTT	CASSQGDGETDTEAFF
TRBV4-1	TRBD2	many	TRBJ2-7	TGCGCCAGCAGCCAGGGGGGGGGGACTTACGAGCAGTACTTC	CASSQGGGTYEQYF